This passage covers 8 T cell receptor beta chains from one sample sequenced in a study of T cells after yellow fever vaccination. TCRdb reprocessed the 5' RACE reads with MiXCR, giving one entry per CDR3 protein. The data hold approximately 160,000 distinct CDR3 sequences, with 5.5% to 7.5% observed a single time. The sequenced sample was CD4+ T cells sorted from PBMCs, obtained on the day of the first yellow fever vaccination. These receptors were taken from a man between 18 and 35 years old who received the YFV17D yellow fever vaccine.

This clonotype occurred a few times. The chain employs TRBV7-9 and TRBJ2-6; D call uncertain. This CDR3 has 17 residues. Trimming removed 0 bases from V and 5 bases from J, with 14 bases in between. Germline V gene lookup returns CDR1 SEHNR and CDR2 FQNEAQ (reference sequence). The CDR3 is CASSLATLDPRANVLTF. The CDR3 region has the DNA TGTGCCAGCAGCTTAGCAACCCTTGATCCCCGGGCCAACGTCCTGACTTTC.

This clonotype was found many times. The CDR3 reads CASSLEAYRTDTQYF. The CDR3 DNA reads TGCGCCAGCAGCTTGGAGGCTTATCGCACAGATACGCAGTATTTT. The chain links TRBV5-1 to TRBJ2-3, with D unresolved. Between the trimmed V and J ends, which lost 0 bases and 1 base, there was a span of 9 bases. This CDR3 has 15 amino acids. Per the germline V gene, CDR1 is SGHRS and CDR2 is YFSETQ.

V is TRBV4-1 and J is TRBJ1-2, with a tentative D call TRBD1 (5 bases). Trimming took off 2 bases at V and 8 bases at J, with 15 bases between the two ends. Per germline, CDR1 MGHRA and CDR2 YSYEKL. The CDR3 has 14 amino acids. CDR3 in DNA: TGCGCCAGCAGCCAAAACAGGATCCCTGTGGGCTACACCTTC. It codes for CASSQNRIPVGYTF.

The table lists this clonotype with many counts. The chain couples TRBV24-1 to TRBJ2-5; D is unclear. V was pared by 2 bases and J by 1 base, with 13 bases between. This CDR3 comprises 16 residues. Per germline, CDR1 KGHDR and CDR2 SFDVKD. The CDR3 reads CATSDSRTGGQETQYF. In DNA, the CDR3 is TGTGCCACCAGTGATTCGCGTACCGGCGGCCAAGAGACCCAGTACTTC.

The chain has TRBV11-2 and TRBJ1-3, with TRBD1 matching 8 bases. Germline V gene sequence: CDR1 SGHAT, CDR2 FQNNGV. V shed 4 bases and J 0 bases; nucleotides not matched to a gene: 17. This CDR3 comprises 20 residues. DNA for the CDR3: TGTGCCAGCAGCTCCGCCCCCCCGGGACAGGTCCTTCTCTCTGGAAACACCATATATTTT. Translation: CASSSAPPGQVLLSGNTIYF.

This clonotype was observed at least ten times. The chain recombines TRBV5-1 with TRBJ1-5, with D perhaps TRBD1 (5 bases). This CDR3 is built from 14 residues. Trimming removed 3 bases from V and 9 bases from J, with 16 bases in between. Per the germline V gene, CDR1 is SGHRS and CDR2 is YFSETQ. The CDR3 nucleotides are TGCGCCAGCAGCTCGGGGACGGTCGGTGGGCCCCAGCATTTT. Amino acids: CASSSGTVGGPQHF.

This clonotype was picked up a small number of times. Here the CDR3 reads CASSLVWGTYSSGNTIYF. As DNA, the CDR3 is TGTGCCAGCAGCTTAGTTTGGGGGACGTACAGCTCTGGAAACACCATATATTTT. The V gene is TRBV11-2, the J gene TRBJ1-3; weak D call: TRBD1 (5 bases). Germline V gives CDR1 SGHAT, CDR2 FQNNGV. This CDR3 is 18 amino acids long. With 1 base removed from V and 0 bases from J, the gap between germline ends came to 16 bases.

This clonotype was found a few times. The chain combines TRBV5-8 with TRBJ1-5, with D unclear. The CDR3 contains 15 residues. The V gene's germline CDR1 is SGHTS and CDR2 YDEGEE. V was cut by 0 bases and J by 7 bases, with 14 bases left in between. In DNA form, the CDR3 reads TGTGCCAGCAGCTTGGGGATTGATGGAGGGCAGCCCCAGCATTTT. It specifies CASSLGIDGGQPQHF.